The rows below give T cell receptor beta chains drawn from one sample of a study of OX40 agonist ivuxolimab in advanced cancers. Assay used: immunoSEQ multiplex PCR; TCRdb lists only in-frame clones, some missing. Here the sample spans about 25,000 clones, 70% to 90% being singletons. Sequences were derived from CD4+ or CD8+ T cells sorted from blood, sampled in a trial of the OX40 agonist ivuxolimab. The receptors derive from an adult with an advanced solid tumor such as melanoma, head and neck, liver or kidney cancer. The CDR3 runs from the conserved cysteine through the conserved F or W. D genes are given only for firm matches. Expanded clones get a size class; other rows say once, few or many, or leave the size out.

NA | TRBJ2-2 | TRBD2 | TRBV13 | CASNLLAGGRNTGELFF | TGTGCCAGCAACCTACTAGCGGGGGGGAGGAACACCGGGGAGCTGTTTTTT
NA | TRBJ1-5 | NA | TRBV2 | CASRLKGQYSNQPQHF | TGTGCCAGCAGGCTAAAGGGGCAGTATAGCAATCAGCCCCAGCATTTT
NA | TRBJ2-7 | TRBD2 | TRBV9 | CASSAGGPKYEQYF | TGTGCCAGCTCAGCGGGAGGGCCCAAGTACGAGCAGTACTTC
NA | TRBJ1-5 | TRBD1 | TRBV6-1 | CASSEEGTGYNQPQHF | TGTGCCAGCAGTGAAGAGGGGACAGGGTACAATCAGCCCCAGCATTTT
NA | TRBJ1-1 | NA | TRBV15 | CATSTPAVTEAFF | TGTGCCACCAGCACCCCGGCCGTCACTGAAGCTTTCTTT
NA | TRBJ1-5 | NA | TRBV4-1 | CASSPRALSNQPQHF | TGCGCCAGCAGTCCCAGGGCTTTGAGCAATCAGCCCCAGCATTTT
NA | TRBJ1-2 | NA | TRBV11-2 | CASSPGGSNYGYTF | TGTGCCAGCAGCCCGGGGGGTTCCAACTATGGCTACACCTTC
NA | TRBJ2-7 | NA | TRBV27 | CASSSGTRGNEQYF | TGTGCCAGCAGTTCCGGGACAAGGGGCAACGAGCAGTACTTC
NA | TRBJ2-5 | NA | TRBV7-9 | CASSPQFPWETQYF | TGTGCCAGCAGCCCCCAGTTCCCCTGGGAGACCCAGTACTTC
NA | TRBJ2-1 | NA | TRBV4-1 | CASSQDRGEQFF | TGCGCCAGCAGCCAAGATAGGGGTGAGCAGTTCTTC
NA | TRBJ1-2 | NA | TRBV27 | CASSPGLNYGYTF | TGTGCCAGCAGCCCAGGGTTAAACTATGGCTACACCTTC
NA | TRBJ1-2 | TRBD1 | TRBV29-1 | CSVDRVGDSSYGYTF | TGCAGCGTTGACCGGGTGGGGGACAGTTCTTATGGCTACACCTTC
NA | TRBJ1-1 | TRBD1 | TRBV27 | CASSISQGASEAFF | TGTGCCAGCAGTATTAGCCAGGGGGCTTCTGAAGCTTTCTTT
NA | TRBJ1-2 | TRBD1 | TRBV4-2 | CASSLRQGGRYGYTF | TGTGCCAGCAGCTTGCGACAGGGGGGGAGGTATGGCTACACCTTC
NA | TRBJ2-1 | NA | TRBV18 | CASSVYSGTPENEQFF | TGTGCCAGCTCAGTATATTCCGGGACCCCCGAAAATGAGCAGTTCTTC
NA | TRBJ2-3 | TRBD2 | TRBV6-1 | CASSGLAGSTSDTQYF | TGTGCCAGCAGTGGTTTAGCGGGAAGCACTTCAGATACGCAGTATTTT
NA | TRBJ2-1 | NA | TRBV2 | CASMGVYEQFF | TGTGCCAGCATGGGGGTGTATGAGCAGTTCTTC
NA | TRBJ2-3 | NA | TRBV4-3 | CASSQDRTDTQYF | TGCGCCAGCAGCCAAGACCGGACAGATACGCAGTATTTT
NA | TRBJ2-3 | TRBD1 | TRBV27 | CASARGQGLGTDTQYF | TGTGCCAGCGCAAGGGGACAGGGACTCGGCACAGATACGCAGTATTTT
NA | TRBJ2-7 | NA | TRBV7-8 | CASSGGSSGQSSYEQYF | TGTGCCAGCAGCGGGGGTAGTTCGGGGCAGAGCTCCTACGAGCAGTACTTC
NA | TRBJ2-3 | TRBD2 | TRBV28 | CASSFPTSGVSDTQYF | TGTGCCAGCAGTTTCCCAACTAGCGGAGTTTCAGATACGCAGTATTTT
NA | TRBJ2-7 | TRBD1 | TRBV6-5 | CASSPGTGEYEQYF | TGTGCCAGCAGCCCCGGGACAGGGGAGTACGAGCAGTACTTC
NA | TRBJ1-1 | NA | TRBV30 | CAWSELFHTEAFF | TGTGCCTGGAGTGAACTGTTTCACACTGAAGCTTTCTTT
few | TRBJ1-2 | NA | TRBV9 | CARRTVTSNYGYTF | TGTGCCAGAAGGACAGTCACCTCTAACTATGGCTACACCTTC
NA | TRBJ1-5 | NA | TRBV11-2 | CASSLGVNQPQHF | TGTGCCAGCAGCTTAGGGGTCAATCAGCCCCAGCATTTT
few | TRBJ2-3 | TRBD2 | TRBV9 | CASSPHLAGGSDTQYF | TGTGCCAGCAGCCCACACTTGGCGGGGGGGTCAGATACGCAGTATTTT
once | TRBJ1-1 | NA | TRBV9 | CASSPGGSTEAFF | TGTGCCAGCAGCCCCGGGGGGAGCACTGAAGCTTTCTTT
NA | TRBJ1-1 | TRBD1 | TRBV29-1 | CSVETDREDTEAFF | TGCAGCGTTGAAACGGACAGGGAGGACACTGAAGCTTTCTTT
NA | TRBJ1-2 | TRBD1 | TRBV5-1 | CASSYQGDHYGYTF | TGCGCCAGCAGCTACCAGGGGGACCACTATGGCTACACCTTC
NA | TRBJ2-2 | TRBD2 | TRBV13 | CASSSRTTTSGSFNGELFF | TGTGCCAGCAGCTCACGTACTACCACTAGCGGGAGTTTTAACGGGGAGCTGTTTTTT
NA | TRBJ2-7 | NA | TRBV10-3 | CAISEGTGISYEQYF | TGTGCCATCAGCGAGGGGACCGGAATCTCCTACGAGCAGTACTTC
NA | TRBJ2-4 | TRBD2 | TRBV5-4 | CASSLGRGTAKNIQYF | TGTGCCAGCAGCCTTGGGCGGGGGACGGCCAAAAACATTCAGTACTTC
NA | TRBJ1-1 | TRBD1 | TRBV4-2 | CASSQEQGARVTEAFF | TGTGCCAGCAGCCAAGAACAGGGGGCGAGGGTCACTGAAGCTTTCTTT
once | TRBJ2-1 | NA | TRBV4-3 | CASSQRGGPKYNEQFF | TGCGCCAGCAGCCAGAGGGGGGGGCCAAAGTACAATGAGCAGTTCTTC
NA | TRBJ1-5 | TRBD1 | TRBV7-6 | CASSSGTGNQPQHF | TGTGCCAGCAGCTCCGGGACAGGGAATCAGCCCCAGCATTTT
NA | TRBJ1-2 | NA | TRBV20-1 | CSARVRGGYTF | TGCAGTGCTAGAGTCAGGGGCGGCTACACCTTC
NA | TRBJ1-4 | NA | TRBV5-4 | CASSLNRGRPGGEKLFF | TGTGCCAGCAGCCTAAACCGAGGACGGCCTGGGGGAGAAAAACTGTTTTTT
NA | TRBJ2-7 | NA | TRBV5-1 | CASSPEGGGIYEQYF | TGCGCCAGCAGCCCGGAGGGTGGGGGAATATACGAGCAGTACTTC
NA | TRBJ2-7 | NA | TRBV2 | CASRPDGASYYEQYF | TGTGCCAGCAGACCCGATGGGGCTAGTTACTACGAGCAGTACTTC
NA | TRBJ2-5 | NA | TRBV15 | CATSAEIQRPQETQYF | TGTGCCACCAGCGCCGAGATCCAGCGACCGCAAGAGACCCAGTACTTC
NA | TRBJ2-7 | NA | TRBV18 | CASSPEDRRYEQYF | TGTGCCAGCTCCCCGGAAGACAGGAGGTACGAGCAGTACTTC
NA | TRBJ2-2 | NA | TRBV7-8 | CASSSQRQRGDTGELFF | TGTGCCAGCAGCTCCCAACGACAGCGAGGGGACACCGGGGAGCTGTTTTTT
NA | TRBJ2-2 | NA | TRBV27 | CASRVNTGELFF | TGTGCCAGCAGGGTGAACACCGGGGAGCTGTTTTTT
NA | TRBJ2-3 | TRBD2 | TRBV5-1 | CASSARTSGGPLPGTQYF | TGCGCCAGCAGCGCAAGGACTAGCGGGGGCCCCTTGCCAGGTACGCAGTATTTT
NA | TRBJ2-6 | NA | TRBV7-6 | CASSPGQTSGANVLTF | TGTGCCAGCAGCCCCGGACAGACCTCTGGGGCCAACGTCCTGACTTTC
NA | TRBJ2-5 | NA | TRBV18 | CASSPPDRQETQYF | TGTGCCAGCTCACCACCGGACCGGCAAGAGACCCAGTACTTC
NA | TRBJ1-6 | NA | TRBV6-5 | CASSYGQILHF | TGTGCCAGCAGTTACGGCCAAATACTCCACTTT
NA | TRBJ2-7 | NA | TRBV5-1 | CASSLATEQYF | TGCGCCAGCAGCTTGGCCACCGAGCAGTACTTC
NA | TRBJ1-1 | NA | TRBV29-1 | CSVVDPEAFF | TGCAGCGTTGTGGACCCAGAAGCTTTCTTT
NA | TRBJ2-7 | NA | TRBV5-4 | CASSLGSPSPEQYF | TGTGCCAGCAGTTTAGGCAGCCCTTCTCCCGAGCAGTACTTC